Listed below are T cell receptor beta chains from one sample, sequenced in a study of blood T cell repertoires in COVID-19. Repertoires were generated with immunoSEQ multiplex PCR, while TCRdb's copy carries only in-frame clones and drops some. The profile shows 400,000 to 550,000 clones, 70% to 90% of them singletons. The sample comprised PBMCs or T cells enriched from blood (not recorded which). These receptor sequences come from a woman between 18 and 29 years old with acute COVID-19. Both conserved end residues are part of each CDR3. Each record gives: CDR3 length, V gene, D gene, J gene, CDR3 protein. The D gene is left open where the match is weak.

>13|TRBV5-6|-|TRBJ2-1
CASSFGGIGEQFF
>16|TRBV7-8|TRBD1|TRBJ1-3
CASSLDRDRAGNTIYF
>18|TRBV6-2/TRBV6-3|-|TRBJ2-7
CASSSGQLGKILLYEQYF
>15|TRBV6-6|TRBD1|TRBJ1-2
CASSYEIRGRNGYTF
>15|TRBV4-3|TRBD2|TRBJ2-7
CASSHSAGEVDEQYF
>13|TRBV6-1|TRBD1|TRBJ1-1
CASSEGRGLFAFF
>19|TRBV21-1|-|TRBJ1-1
CASSNRRGGRGRFDTEAFF
>14|TRBV19|-|TRBJ2-1
CASSITGVGNEQFF
>13|TRBV28|-|TRBJ1-5
CASIRGGSQPQHF
>15|TRBV28|TRBD2|TRBJ2-7
CASSSAGLAGHEQYF
>16|TRBV5-1|TRBD2|TRBJ2-7
CASSLGYGTRNYEQYF
>13|TRBV6-5|-|TRBJ1-1
CASRVDKNTEAFF
>15|TRBV7-2|-|TRBJ2-7
CASSGTGSTPYEQYF
>12|TRBV25-1|TRBD1|TRBJ1-2
CASSGPDRGYTF
>14|TRBV24-1|TRBD1|TRBJ1-1
CATSAGTANTEAFF
>14|TRBV5-6|TRBD2|TRBJ2-3
CASSQREGTDTQYF